This TCR beta chain was observed in a study of blood T cell repertoires in COVID-19. CDR3 size: 14 residues. V was shortened by 5 bases and J by 2 bases, with 12 bases between the two germline ends. Germline CDR1 is SGDLS and CDR2 is YYNGEE. Repertoires were generated with immunoSEQ multiplex PCR, while TCRdb's copy carries only in-frame clones and drops some. The sample records 210,000 or so clones, 81% being singletons. Living in roughly 23 US areas, the participants were between 18 and 89 years of age. This clone has only a few counts. The rearrangement uses TRBV9 and TRBJ2-3; no clear D gene. The receptor comes from a woman between 45 and 65 years old with acute COVID-19. The sequenced sample was PBMCs or T cells enriched from blood (not recorded which). Here the CDR3 reads CASREADPTDTQYF. In nucleotides, the CDR3 is TGTGCCAGCAGAGAAGCTGATCCCACAGATACGCAGTATTTT.